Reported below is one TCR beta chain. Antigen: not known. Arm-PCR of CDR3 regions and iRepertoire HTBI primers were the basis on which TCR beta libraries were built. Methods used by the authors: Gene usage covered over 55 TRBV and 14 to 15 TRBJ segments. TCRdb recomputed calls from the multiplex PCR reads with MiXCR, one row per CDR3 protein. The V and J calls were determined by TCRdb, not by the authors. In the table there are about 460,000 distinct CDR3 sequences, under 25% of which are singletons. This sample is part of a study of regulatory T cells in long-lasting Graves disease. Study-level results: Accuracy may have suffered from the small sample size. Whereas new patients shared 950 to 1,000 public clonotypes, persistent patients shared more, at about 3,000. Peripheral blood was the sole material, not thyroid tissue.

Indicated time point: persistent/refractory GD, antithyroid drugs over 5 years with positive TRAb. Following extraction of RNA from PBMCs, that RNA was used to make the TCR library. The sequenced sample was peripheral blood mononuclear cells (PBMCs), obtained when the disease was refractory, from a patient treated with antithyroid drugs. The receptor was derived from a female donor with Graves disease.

The CDR3 loop reads CASSAQGEMNTEAFF. The CDR3 bases are TGTGCCAGCAGCGCACAGGGGGAAATGAACACTGAAGCTTTCTTT. The rearrangement links TRBV7-9 to TRBJ1-1, with 8 bases fitting TRBD1. From germline, CDR1 is SEHNR and CDR2 FQNEAQ (reference sequence). CDR3 length: 15 residues. V lost 5 bases, J lost 0 bases, and 5 bases stayed unmatched.